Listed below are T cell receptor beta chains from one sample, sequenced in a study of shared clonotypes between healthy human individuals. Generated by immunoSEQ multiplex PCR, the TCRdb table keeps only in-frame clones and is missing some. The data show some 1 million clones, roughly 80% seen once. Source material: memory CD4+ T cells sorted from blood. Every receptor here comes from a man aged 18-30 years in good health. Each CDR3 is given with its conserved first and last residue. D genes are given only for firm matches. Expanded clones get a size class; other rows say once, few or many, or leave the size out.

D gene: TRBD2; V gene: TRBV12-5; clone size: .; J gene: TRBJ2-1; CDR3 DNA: TGTGCTAGTGTCAAAGCGGGAGCTAGCTACAATGAGCAGTTCTTC; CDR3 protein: CASVKAGASYNEQFF
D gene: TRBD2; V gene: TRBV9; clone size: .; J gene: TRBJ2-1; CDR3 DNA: TGTGCCAGCAGCGCGGGACTAGCGGGAGGAGGGCTAGGCAATGAGCAGTTCTTC; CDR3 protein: CASSAGLAGGGLGNEQFF
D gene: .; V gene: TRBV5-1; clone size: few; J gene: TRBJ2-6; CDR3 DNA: TGCGCCAGCAATCTTGGGGTGCGCTCTGGGGCCAACGTCCTGACTTTC; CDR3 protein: CASNLGVRSGANVLTF
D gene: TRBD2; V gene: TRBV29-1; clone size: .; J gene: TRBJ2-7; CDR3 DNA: TGCAGCACCTGGGAGCTAGCGGGGGCTTCCTTC; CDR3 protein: CSTWELAGASF
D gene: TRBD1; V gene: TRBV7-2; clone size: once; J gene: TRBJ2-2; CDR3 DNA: TGTGCCAGCAGCCTTCACGGACAGGGACGGAGCACCGGGGAGCTGTTTTTT; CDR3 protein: CASSLHGQGRSTGELFF
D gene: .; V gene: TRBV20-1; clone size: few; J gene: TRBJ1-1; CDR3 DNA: TGCAGTGCTAGAATAAACACTGAAGCTTTCTTT; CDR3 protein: CSARINTEAFF
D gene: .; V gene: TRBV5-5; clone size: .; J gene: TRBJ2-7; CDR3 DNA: TGTGCCAGCATTGCCGGGACAAATACCTACGAGCAGTACTTC; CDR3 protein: CASIAGTNTYEQYF
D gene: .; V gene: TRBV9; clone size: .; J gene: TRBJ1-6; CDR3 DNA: TGTGCCAGCAGCGTAGGGCAGGCTAATTCACCCCTCCACTTT; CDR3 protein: CASSVGQANSPLHF
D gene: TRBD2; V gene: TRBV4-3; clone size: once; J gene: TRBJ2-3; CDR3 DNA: TGCGCCAGCAGCCGACTAGCGGGAGGGAGCACAGATACGCAGTATTTT; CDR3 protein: CASSRLAGGSTDTQYF
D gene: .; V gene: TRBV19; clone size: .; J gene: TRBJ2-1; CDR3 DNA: TGTGCCAGTAGTATAGGACGCTCAGGGAGCTCCTACAATGAGCAGTTCTTC; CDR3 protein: CASSIGRSGSSYNEQFF
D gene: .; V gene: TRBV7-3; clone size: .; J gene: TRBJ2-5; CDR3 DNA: TGTGCCAGCAGCCCCCCAAGCTTACGGAAGGGGGAGACCCAGTACTTC; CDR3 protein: CASSPPSLRKGETQYF
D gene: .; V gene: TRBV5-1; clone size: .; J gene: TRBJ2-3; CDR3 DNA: TGCGCCAGCAGCTTGGAAGGGATAGCAGATACGCAGTATTTT; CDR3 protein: CASSLEGIADTQYF
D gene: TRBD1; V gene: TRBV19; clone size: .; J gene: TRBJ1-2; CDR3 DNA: TGTGCCAGTAGTACCTCAGGGGGCACCTATGGCTACACCTTC; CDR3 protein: CASSTSGGTYGYTF
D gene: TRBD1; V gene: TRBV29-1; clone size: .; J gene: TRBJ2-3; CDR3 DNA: TGCAGCGTTGCAGGACAGGGAGGCACAGATACGCAGTATTTT; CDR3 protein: CSVAGQGGTDTQYF
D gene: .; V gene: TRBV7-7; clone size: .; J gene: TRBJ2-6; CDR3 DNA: TGTGCTAGCAGCCCATCTTCCGGGGCCAACGTCCTGACTTTC; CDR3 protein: CASSPSSGANVLTF
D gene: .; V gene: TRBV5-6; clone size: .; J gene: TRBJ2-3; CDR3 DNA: TGTGCCAGCAGCGGGACCAAGGCAGATACGCAGTATTTT; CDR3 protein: CASSGTKADTQYF
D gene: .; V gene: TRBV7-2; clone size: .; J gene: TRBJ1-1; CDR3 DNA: TGTGCCAGCAGCTCCACCCCGCTGGCGCTTCTCTACACTGAAGCTTTCTTT; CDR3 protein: CASSSTPLALLYTEAFF
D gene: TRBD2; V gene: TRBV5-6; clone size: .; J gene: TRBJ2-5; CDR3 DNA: TGTGCCAGCTCCTCGGCGGGAGGGCCTGGAGAGACCCAGTACTTC; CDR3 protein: CASSSAGGPGETQYF
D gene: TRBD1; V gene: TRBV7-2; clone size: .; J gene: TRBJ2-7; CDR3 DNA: TGTGCCAGCAGCTTTAGACGGACAGGTTTCTACGAGCAGTACTTC; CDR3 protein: CASSFRRTGFYEQYF
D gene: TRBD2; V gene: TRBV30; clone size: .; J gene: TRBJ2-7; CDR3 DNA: TGTGCCTGGAGTGTAGGTTCCGGGACTAGTACGCCTGACGAGCAGTACTTC; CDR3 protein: CAWSVGSGTSTPDEQYF
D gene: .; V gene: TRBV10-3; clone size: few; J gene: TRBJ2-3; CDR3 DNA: TGTGCCATCAGTGTGCTAGTCCGGGACTCCTCTAGCACAGATACGCAGTATTTT; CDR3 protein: CAISVLVRDSSSTDTQYF
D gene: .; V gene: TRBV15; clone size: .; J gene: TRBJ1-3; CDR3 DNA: TGTGCCACCAGCAGAGATCTTAGTTCTGGAAACACCATATATTTT; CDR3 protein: CATSRDLSSGNTIYF
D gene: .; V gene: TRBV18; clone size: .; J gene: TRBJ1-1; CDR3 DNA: TGTGCCAGCTCACCACCGGGGTATAAGTTGAGGGACACTGAAGCTTTCTTT; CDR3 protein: CASSPPGYKLRDTEAFF
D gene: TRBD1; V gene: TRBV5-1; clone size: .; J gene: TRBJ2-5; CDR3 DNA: TGCGCCAGCAGCTTGGACAGGGTAGGACAGGCCCAGTACTTC; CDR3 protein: CASSLDRVGQAQYF
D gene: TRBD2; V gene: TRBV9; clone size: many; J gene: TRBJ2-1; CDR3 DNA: TGTGCCAGCAGCACCCGACTAGCGGGGCACAATGAGCAGTTCTTC; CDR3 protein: CASSTRLAGHNEQFF
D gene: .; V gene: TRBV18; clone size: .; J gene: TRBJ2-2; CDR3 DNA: TGTGCCAGCTCACCGACTCGACAGAACACCGGGGAGCTGTTTTTT; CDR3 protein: CASSPTRQNTGELFF
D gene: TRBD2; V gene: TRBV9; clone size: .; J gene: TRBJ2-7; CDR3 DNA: TGTGCCAGCAGCGTAGCGGCTAGCGGGGGGATTTACGAGCAGTACTTC; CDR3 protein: CASSVAASGGIYEQYF
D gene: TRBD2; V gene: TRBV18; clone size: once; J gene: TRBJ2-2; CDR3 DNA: TGTGCCAGCTCACCATTTTCTCCTAGCGGAAACACCGGGGAGCTGTTTTTT; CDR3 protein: CASSPFSPSGNTGELFF
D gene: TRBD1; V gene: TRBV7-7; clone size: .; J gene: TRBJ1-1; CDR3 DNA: TGTGCTAGCAGCTTAGCCCCGACAGGGGCGGTGAACACTGAAGCTTTCTTT; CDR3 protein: CASSLAPTGAVNTEAFF
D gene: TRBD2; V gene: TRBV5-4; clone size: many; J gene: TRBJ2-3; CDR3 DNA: TGTGCCAGCAGCTCGAAACTAGCGGGGGGCCTCACAGATACGCAGTATTTT; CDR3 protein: CASSSKLAGGLTDTQYF
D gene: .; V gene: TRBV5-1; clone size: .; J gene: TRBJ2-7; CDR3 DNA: TGCGCCAGCAGTTTGGATCGTCACGAGCAGTACTTC; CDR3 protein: CASSLDRHEQYF
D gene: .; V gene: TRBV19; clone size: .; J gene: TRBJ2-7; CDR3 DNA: TGTGCCAGTAGTACTCCGACAGGATCGGGTTACGAGCAGTACTTC; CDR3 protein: CASSTPTGSGYEQYF
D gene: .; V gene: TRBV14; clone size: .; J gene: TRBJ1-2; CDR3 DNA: TGTGCCAGCAGCGACAGAAGGACGGGGGCCCGCCTTAGTGGCTACACCTTC; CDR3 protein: CASSDRRTGARLSGYTF
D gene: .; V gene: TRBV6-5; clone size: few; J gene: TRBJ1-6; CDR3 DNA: TGTGCCAGCAGTTCAGGGAGCGGTTCACCCCTCCACTTT; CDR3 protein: CASSSGSGSPLHF
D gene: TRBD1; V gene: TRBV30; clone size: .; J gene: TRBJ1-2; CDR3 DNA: TGTGCCTGGAGCGCCGGGACAGGGCCTAGTAGGGGCTACACCTTC; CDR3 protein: CAWSAGTGPSRGYTF
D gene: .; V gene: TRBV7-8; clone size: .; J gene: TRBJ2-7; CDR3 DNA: TGTGCCAGCAGCATTAGCGAGAGAGGAGGCGAGCAGTACTTC; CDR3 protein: CASSISERGGEQYF
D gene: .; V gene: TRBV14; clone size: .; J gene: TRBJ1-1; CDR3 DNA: TGTGCCAGCAGCCAGGAAATGAACACTGAAGCTTTCTTT; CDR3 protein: CASSQEMNTEAFF
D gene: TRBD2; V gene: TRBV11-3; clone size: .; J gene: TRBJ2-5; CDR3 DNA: TGTGCCAGCAGTCCCAGCGGGAGGGAGACCCAGTACTTC; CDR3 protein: CASSPSGRETQYF
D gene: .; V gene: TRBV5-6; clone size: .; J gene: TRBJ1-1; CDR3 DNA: TGTGCCAGCAGCTTCAGAGTGATGAACACTGAAGCTTTCTTT; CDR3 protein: CASSFRVMNTEAFF
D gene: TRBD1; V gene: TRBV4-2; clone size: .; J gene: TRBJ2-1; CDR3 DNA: TGTGCCAGCAGCCCGGGACAGGGGGACAGCATCTACAATGAGCAGTTCTTC; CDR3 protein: CASSPGQGDSIYNEQFF
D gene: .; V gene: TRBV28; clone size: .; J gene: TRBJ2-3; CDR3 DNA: TGTGCCAGCAGTTCGGGAGACACAGATACGCAGTATTTT; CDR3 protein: CASSSGDTDTQYF
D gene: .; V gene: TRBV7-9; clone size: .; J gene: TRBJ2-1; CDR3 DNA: TGTGCCAGCAGCTTAAAAGGGGGGGCAGCCTACAATGAGCAGTTCTTC; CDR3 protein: CASSLKGGAAYNEQFF
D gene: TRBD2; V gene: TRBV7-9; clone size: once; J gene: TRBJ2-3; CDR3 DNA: TGTGCCAGCAGCTCCCGTAAAGCGGGGGCTAGCACAGATACGCAGTATTTT; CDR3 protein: CASSSRKAGASTDTQYF
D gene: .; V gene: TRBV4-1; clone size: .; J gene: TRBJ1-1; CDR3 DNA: TGCGCCAGCAGCCAATTAACGGTTTCGCCTGAAGCTTTCTTT; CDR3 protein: CASSQLTVSPEAFF
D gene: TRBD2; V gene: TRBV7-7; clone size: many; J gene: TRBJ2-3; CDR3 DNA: TGTGCTAGCAGCCGAGGACTAGCGGGCCTCACAGATACGCAGTATTTT; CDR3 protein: CASSRGLAGLTDTQYF
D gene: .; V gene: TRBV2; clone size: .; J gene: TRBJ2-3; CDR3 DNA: TGTGCCAGCACCCTAAGTAGAAAAGATACGCAGTATTTT; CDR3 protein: CASTLSRKDTQYF
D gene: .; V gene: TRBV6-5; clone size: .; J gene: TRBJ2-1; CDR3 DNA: TGTGCCAGCAGTCCGGGGGGCCGGGATGAGCAGTTCTTC; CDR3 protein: CASSPGGRDEQFF
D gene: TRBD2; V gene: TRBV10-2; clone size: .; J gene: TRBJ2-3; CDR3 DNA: TGCGCCAGCAGTTTAGCGGGGGGTTACACAGATACGCAGTATTTT; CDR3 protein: CASSLAGGYTDTQYF
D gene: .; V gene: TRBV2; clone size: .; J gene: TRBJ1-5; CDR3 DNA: TGTGCCAGCAGGGTCAGACCCAATCAGCCCCAGCATTTT; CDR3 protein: CASRVRPNQPQHF
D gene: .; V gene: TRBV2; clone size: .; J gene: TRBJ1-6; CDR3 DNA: TGTGCCAGAAGGGTTAGCTCCTATAATTCACCCCTCCACTTT; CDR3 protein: CARRVSSYNSPLHF
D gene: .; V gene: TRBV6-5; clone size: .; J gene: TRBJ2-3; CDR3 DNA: TGTGCCAGCAGTTTCGGCTACCGGCAGTATTTT; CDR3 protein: CASSFGYRQYF
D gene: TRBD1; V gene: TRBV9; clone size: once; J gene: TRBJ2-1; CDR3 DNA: TGTGCCAGCAGCGTAGGTTCAGGGGGAGATGAGCAGTTCTTC; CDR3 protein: CASSVGSGGDEQFF